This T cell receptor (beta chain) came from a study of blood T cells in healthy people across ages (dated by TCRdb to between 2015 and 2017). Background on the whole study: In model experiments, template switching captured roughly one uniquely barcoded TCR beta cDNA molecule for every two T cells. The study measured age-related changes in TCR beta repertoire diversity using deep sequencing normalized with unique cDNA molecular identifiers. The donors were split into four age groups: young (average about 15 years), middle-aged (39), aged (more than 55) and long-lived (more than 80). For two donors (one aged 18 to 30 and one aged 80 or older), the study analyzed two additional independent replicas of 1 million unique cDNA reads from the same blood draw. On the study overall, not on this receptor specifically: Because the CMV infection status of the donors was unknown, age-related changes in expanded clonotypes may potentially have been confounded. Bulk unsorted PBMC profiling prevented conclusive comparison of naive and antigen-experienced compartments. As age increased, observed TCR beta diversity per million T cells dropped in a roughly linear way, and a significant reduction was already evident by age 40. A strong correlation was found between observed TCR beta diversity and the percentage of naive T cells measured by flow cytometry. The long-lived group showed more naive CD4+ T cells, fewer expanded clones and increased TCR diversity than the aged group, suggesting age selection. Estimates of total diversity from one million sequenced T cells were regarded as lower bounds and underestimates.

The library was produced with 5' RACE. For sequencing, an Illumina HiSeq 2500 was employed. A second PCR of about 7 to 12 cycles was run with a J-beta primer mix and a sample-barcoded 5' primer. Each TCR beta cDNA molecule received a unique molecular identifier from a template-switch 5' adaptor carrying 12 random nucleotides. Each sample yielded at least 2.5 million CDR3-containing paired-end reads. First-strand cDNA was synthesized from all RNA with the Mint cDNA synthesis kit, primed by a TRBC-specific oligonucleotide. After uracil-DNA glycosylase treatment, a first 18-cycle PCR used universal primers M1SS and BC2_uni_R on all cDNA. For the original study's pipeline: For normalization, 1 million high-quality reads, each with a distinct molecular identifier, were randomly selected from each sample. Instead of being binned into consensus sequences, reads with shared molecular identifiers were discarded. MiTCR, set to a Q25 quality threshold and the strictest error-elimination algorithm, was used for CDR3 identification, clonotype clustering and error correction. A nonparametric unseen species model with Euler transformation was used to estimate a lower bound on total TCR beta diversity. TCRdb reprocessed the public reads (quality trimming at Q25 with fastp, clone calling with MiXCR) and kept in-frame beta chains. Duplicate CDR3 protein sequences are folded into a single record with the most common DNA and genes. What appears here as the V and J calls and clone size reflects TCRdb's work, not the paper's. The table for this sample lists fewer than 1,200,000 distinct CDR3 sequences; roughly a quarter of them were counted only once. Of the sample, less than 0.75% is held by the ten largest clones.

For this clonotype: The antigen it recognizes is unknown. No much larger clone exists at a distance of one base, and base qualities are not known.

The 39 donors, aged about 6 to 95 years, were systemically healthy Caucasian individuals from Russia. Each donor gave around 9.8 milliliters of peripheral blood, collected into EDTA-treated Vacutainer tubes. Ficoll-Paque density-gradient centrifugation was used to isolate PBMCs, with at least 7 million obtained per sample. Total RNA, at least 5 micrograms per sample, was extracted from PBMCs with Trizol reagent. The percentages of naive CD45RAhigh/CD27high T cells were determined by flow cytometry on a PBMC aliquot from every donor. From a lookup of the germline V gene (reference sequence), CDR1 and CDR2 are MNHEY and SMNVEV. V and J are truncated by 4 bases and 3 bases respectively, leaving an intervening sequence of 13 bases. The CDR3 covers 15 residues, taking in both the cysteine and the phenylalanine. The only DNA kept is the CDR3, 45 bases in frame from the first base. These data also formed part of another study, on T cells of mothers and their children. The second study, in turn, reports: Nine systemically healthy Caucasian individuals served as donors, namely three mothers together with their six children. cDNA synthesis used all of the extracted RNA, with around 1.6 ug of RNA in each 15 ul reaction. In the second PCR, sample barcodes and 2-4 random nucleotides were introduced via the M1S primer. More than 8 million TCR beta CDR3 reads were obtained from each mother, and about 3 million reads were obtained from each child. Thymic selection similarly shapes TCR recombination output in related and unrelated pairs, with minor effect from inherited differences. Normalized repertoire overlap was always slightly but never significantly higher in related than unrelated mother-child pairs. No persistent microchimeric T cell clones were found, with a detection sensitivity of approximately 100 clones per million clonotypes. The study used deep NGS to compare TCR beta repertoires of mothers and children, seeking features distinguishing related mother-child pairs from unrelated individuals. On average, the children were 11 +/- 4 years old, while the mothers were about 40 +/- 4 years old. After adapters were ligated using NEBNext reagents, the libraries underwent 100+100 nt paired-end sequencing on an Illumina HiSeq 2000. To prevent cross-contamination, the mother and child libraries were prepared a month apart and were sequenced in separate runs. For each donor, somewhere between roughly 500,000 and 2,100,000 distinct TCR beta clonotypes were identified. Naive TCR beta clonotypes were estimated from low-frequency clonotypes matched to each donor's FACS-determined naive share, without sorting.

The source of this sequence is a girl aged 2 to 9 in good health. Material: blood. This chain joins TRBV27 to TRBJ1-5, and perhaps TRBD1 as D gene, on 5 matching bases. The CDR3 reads CASSSQQVINQPQHF. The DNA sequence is TGTGCCAGCAGTTCGCAACAGGTTATCAATCAGCCCCAGCATTTT.